The TCR beta chain described here comes from a study of shared clonotypes between healthy human individuals. Only in-frame clones appear in the TCRdb table, and some are missing; sequencing was by immunoSEQ multiplex PCR. The sample carries over 850,000 clones, around 78% recorded once. The ends were cut back, 1 base at V and 3 bases at J, with 11 bases in the middle. This CDR3 has 15 amino acids. Germline CDR1 is SGHDT and CDR2 is YYEEEE. The V and J genes are TRBV5-6 and TRBJ2-1; a weak D match, TRBD1 (6 bases). This clonotype was sampled from a man younger than 30 in good health. Some clones in this sample may be carry-over from other donors' samples. The material sequenced was memory CD4+ T cells from PBMCs. The subset was: CD45RA-negative fraction. This chain's CDR3 is CASSLYREYYNEQFF. The DNA for the CDR3 is TGTGCCAGCAGCTTGTACAGGGAATACTACAATGAGCAGTTCTTC.